The 15 T cell receptor beta chains below come from one sample, sequenced in a study of blood T cells in healthy people across ages. The use of a sample-barcoded 5' primer and a J-beta primer mix characterized a second PCR of roughly 6 to 12 cycles. From the 5' RACE reads, TCRdb called clonotypes with MiXCR, one entry per CDR3 protein. The sample lists about 1.5 million distinct CDR3 sequences, 40% to 45% occurring once. Material: blood. The receptors were sampled from a woman younger than 30 in good health.

This clonotype was found once. The gene calls are TRBV12-5 and TRBJ2-7; 7 bases map to TRBD1. Trimming removed 0 bases from V and 0 bases from J; junction bases left unmatched: 2. Germline V CDR1 and CDR2: LGHNT, FRNRAP. CDR3 length: 15 residues. The CDR3 DNA reads TGTGCTAGTGGTTTGGTAACAGGGGTCTCCTACGAGCAGTACTTC. Translation: CASGLVTGVSYEQYF.

The V call is TRBV20-1, the J call TRBJ2-4; D might be TRBD1 or TRBD2, each matching 5 bases. With the DNA end fitting TRBJ2-5 better, the J assignment may be wrong. Germline CDR1 is DFQATT and CDR2 is SNEGSKA (reference sequence). CDR3 size: 15 residues. In DNA form, the CDR3 reads TGCAGTGCTAGCGAGCCTAGTCGAGGGGAAGAGACCCAGTACTTC. Translating gives CSASEPSRGEETQYF.

This clonotype was found a few times. The chain combines TRBV29-1 with TRBJ2-1, with TRBD2 identical over 11 bases. Germline lookup yields CDR1 SQVTM and CDR2 ANQGSEA. The CDR3 runs 16 residues. Trimming cost V 1 base and J 7 bases; bases outside gene matches: 9. CDR3 amino acids: CSVEGKTSGSQNEQFF. CDR3 DNA sequence: TGCAGCGTTGAAGGTAAAACTAGCGGGAGTCAGAATGAGCAGTTCTTC.

This clonotype was seen at least ten times. In DNA, the CDR3 is TGTGCCAGCAGTTACAACTGGCCCACAGATACGCAGTATTTT. Its translation is CASSYNWPTDTQYF. The V and J genes are TRBV6-6 and TRBJ2-3; unclear D gene. This CDR3 is built from 14 residues. Germline loops: CDR1 MNHNY, CDR2 SVGAGI (reference sequence). The ends were cut back, 2 bases at V and 2 bases at J, with 8 bases in the middle.

Details on this clonotype: One junction end does not reproduce the germline sequence, and a read error may be involved. The V gene is TRBV4-3, the J gene TRBJ2-3, with D perhaps matching TRBD1 (6 bases). This CDR3 has 16 amino acids. Germline CDR1 reads LGHNA; CDR2 reads YSLEER. The CDR3 spells CASSQADSVVSDTQCF. In DNA, the CDR3 is TGCGCCAGCAGCCAAGCGGACAGTGTAGTCTCAGATACGCAGTGTTTT.

The chain joins TRBV4-1 to TRBJ2-3, with no clear D. Trimming cost V 0 bases and J 4 bases, with 14 bases left between them. The germline V gene encodes CDR1 MGHRA and CDR2 YSYEKL. This CDR3 comprises 16 residues. The DNA for the CDR3 is TGCGCCAGCAGCCAAGAAGTCCGCCCAGGAGCAGATACGCAGTATTTT. Translation: CASSQEVRPGADTQYF.

CDR3 sequence reads: CASSTVRGGTYNEQFF. In nucleotides, the CDR3 is TGTGCCAGCAGTACCGTCCGGGGGGGGACCTACAATGAGCAGTTCTTC. V usage is TRBV11-2 and J usage is TRBJ2-1; 8 nucleotides line up with TRBD2. V trimming: 6 bases; J trimming: 2 bases; junction bases outside the gene matches: 9. The CDR3 totals 16 residues. Germline CDR1 reads SGHAT; CDR2 reads FQNNGV.

The J gene is TRBJ1-2, the V gene TRBV9; tentative D call: TRBD1 (6 bases). The CDR3 is 15 amino acids. Germline V lookup: CDR1 SGDLS, CDR2 YYNGEE. With 2 bases removed from V and 2 bases from J, the gap between germline ends came to 13 bases. The CDR3 DNA reads TGTGCCAGCAGCGTCACAGGGAGACCCAACTATGGCTACACCTTC. Amino acids: CASSVTGRPNYGYTF.

The chain combines TRBV7-2 with TRBJ2-1; perhaps TRBD2 as D (6 bases). CDR3 length equals 17 residues. Looked up from germline, CDR1 is SGHTA and CDR2 is FQGNSA. Trimming left V 1 base short and J 8 bases short, with 21 bases between. Here the CDR3 reads CASSLGMSTGGGYEQFF. The DNA of the CDR3 is TGTGCCAGCAGCTTAGGAATGTCAACAGGTGGAGGGTATGAGCAGTTCTTC. Filled out from reference TRBV7-2 and TRBJ2-1, the complete variable domain reads GAGVSQSPSNKVTEKGKDVELRCDPISGHTALYWYRQSLGQGLEFLIYFQGNSAPDKSGLPSDRFSAERTGGSVSTLTIQRTQQEDSAVYLCASSLGMSTGGGYEQFFGPGTRLTVL.

This sequence joins TRBV12-3 or TRBV12-4 and TRBJ2-6; D is perhaps TRBD1 (6 bases). Trimming took off 6 bases at V and 0 bases at J, with 12 bases between the two ends. This CDR3 region has 16 residues. The CDR3 here is CASSRGRFSGANVLTF. DNA for the CDR3: TGTGCCAGCAGCAGGGGACGGTTCTCTGGGGCCAACGTCCTGACTTTC.

This chain uses TRBV3-1 with TRBJ2-6; perhaps TRBD1 as D (5 bases). From germline, CDR1 is LGHDT and CDR2 YNNKEL (reference sequence). The CDR3 sequence is 16 residues long. V gave up 1 base and J gave up 1 base, with 8 bases separating them. The CDR3 DNA reads TGTGCCAGCAGCCAAGCCAGGGTATCTGGGGCCAACGTCCTGACTTTC. This encodes CASSQARVSGANVLTF.

The CDR3: CASRGLAGDVDEQYF. The CDR3 bases are TGTGCCAGCAGGGGACTAGCGGGAGACGTGGATGAGCAGTACTTC. The rearrangement uses TRBV12-3 or TRBV12-4 and TRBJ2-1; TRBD2 agrees at 14 bases. The tail of the sequence fits TRBJ2-7 better, so the J call may be wrong. The CDR3 loop spans 15 amino acids.

The chain uses TRBV30 and TRBJ2-5, with D unresolved. Trimming shortened V by 1 base and J by 1 base, and 10 bases separated the two germline ends. The CDR3 contains 14 residues. The germline CDR1 and CDR2 sequences are GTSNPN and SVGIG (reference sequence). The CDR3 bases are TGTGCCTGGAGTGGTTTGACCCCCCAAGAGACCCAGTACTTC. Protein product: CAWSGLTPQETQYF.

The chain combines TRBV20-1 with TRBJ2-1, with 8 bases fitting TRBD2. CDR3 size: 15 residues. Germline values: CDR1 DFQATT, CDR2 SNEGSKA (reference sequence). The trim removed 4 bases at V and 3 bases at J, leaving 8 bases unmatched. Here the CDR3 reads CSATVPSGFYNEQFF. CDR3 sequence (DNA): TGCAGTGCTACGGTACCTAGCGGGTTCTACAATGAGCAGTTCTTC.

This chain uses TRBV4-1 with TRBJ1-1, with D perhaps TRBD1 (5 bases). The germline V gene has CDR1 MGHRA and CDR2 YSYEKL. V was cut by 3 bases and J by 5 bases, with 10 bases left in between. The CDR3 totals 13 residues. CDR3 DNA sequence: TGCGCCAGCAGCCATGCGAGGGGAACTGAAGCTTTCTTT. It is translated as CASSHARGTEAFF.